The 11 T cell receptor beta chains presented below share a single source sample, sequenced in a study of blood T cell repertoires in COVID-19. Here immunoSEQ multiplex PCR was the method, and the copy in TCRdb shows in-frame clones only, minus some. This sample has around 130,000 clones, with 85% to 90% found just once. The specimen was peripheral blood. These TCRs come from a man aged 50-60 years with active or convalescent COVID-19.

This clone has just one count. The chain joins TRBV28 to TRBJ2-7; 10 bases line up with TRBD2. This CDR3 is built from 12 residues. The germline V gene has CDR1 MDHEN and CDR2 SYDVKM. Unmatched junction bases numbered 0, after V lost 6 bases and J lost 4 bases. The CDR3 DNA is TGTGCCAGCAGACTAGCGGGGTACGAGCAGTACTTC. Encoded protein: CASRLAGYEQYF.

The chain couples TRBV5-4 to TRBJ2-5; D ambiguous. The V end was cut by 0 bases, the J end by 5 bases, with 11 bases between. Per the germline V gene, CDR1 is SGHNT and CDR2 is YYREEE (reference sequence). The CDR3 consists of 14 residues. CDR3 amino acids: CASSLVSARETQYF. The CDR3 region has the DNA TGTGCCAGCAGCTTGGTGTCAGCCAGGGAGACCCAGTACTTC.

CDR3 in DNA: TGCAGCACCGGGAAGGTGACGGGCCTGAACACTGAAGCTTTCTTT. It yields the protein CSTGKVTGLNTEAFF. The chain joins TRBV29-1 to TRBJ1-1; D is uncertain. V was pared by 8 bases and J by 0 bases, with 19 bases between. CDR3 length: 15 residues. CDR1 is SQVTM, CDR2 ANQGSEA, per germline.

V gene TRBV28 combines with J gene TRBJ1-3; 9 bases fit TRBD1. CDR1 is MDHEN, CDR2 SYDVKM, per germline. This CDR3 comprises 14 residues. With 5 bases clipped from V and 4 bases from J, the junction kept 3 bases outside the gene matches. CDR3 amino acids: CASSKDRGGNTIYF. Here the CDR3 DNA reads TGTGCCAGCAGTAAGGACAGGGGAGGAAACACCATATATTTT.

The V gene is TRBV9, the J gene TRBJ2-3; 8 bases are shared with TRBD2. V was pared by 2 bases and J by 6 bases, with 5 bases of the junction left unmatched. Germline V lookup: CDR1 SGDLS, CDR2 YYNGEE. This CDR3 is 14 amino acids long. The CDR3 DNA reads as TGTGCCAGCAGCGTCGGGACTAGTGCTGATACGCAGTATTTT. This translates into CASSVGTSADTQYF.

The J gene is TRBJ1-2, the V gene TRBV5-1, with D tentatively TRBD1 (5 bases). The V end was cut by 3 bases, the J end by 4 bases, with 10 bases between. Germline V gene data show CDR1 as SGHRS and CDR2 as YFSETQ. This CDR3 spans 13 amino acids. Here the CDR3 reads CASSSTGAYGYTF. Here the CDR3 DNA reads TGCGCCAGCAGCTCTACAGGAGCCTATGGCTACACCTTC.

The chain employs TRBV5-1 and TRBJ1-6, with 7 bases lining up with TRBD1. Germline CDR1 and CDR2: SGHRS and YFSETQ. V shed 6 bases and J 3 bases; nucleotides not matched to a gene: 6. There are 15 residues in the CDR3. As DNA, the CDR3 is TGCGCCAGCAAACGGGACAGCTACTATAATTCACCCCTCCACTTT. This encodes CASKRDSYYNSPLHF.

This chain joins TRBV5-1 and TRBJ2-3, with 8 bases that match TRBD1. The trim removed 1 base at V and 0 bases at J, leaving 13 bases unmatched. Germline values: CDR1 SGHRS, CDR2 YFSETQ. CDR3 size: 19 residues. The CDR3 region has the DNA TGCGCCAGCAGCTTGAGAACCCGGGTAGGACAGGGTAGCACAGATACGCAGTATTTT. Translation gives CASSLRTRVGQGSTDTQYF.

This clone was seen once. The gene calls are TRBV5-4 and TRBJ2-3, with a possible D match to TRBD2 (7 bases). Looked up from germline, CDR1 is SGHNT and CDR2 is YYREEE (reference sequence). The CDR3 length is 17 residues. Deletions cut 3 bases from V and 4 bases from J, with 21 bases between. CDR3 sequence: CASSWRYRGAGADTQYF. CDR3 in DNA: TGTGCCAGCAGCTGGCGCTATAGGGGGGCGGGGGCAGATACGCAGTATTTT. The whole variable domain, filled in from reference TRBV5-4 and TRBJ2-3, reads ETGVTQSPTHLIKTRGQQVTLRCSSQSGHNTVSWYQQALGQGPQFIFQYYREEENGRGNFPPRFSGLQFPNYSSELNVNALELDDSALYLCASSWRYRGAGADTQYFGPGTRLTVL.

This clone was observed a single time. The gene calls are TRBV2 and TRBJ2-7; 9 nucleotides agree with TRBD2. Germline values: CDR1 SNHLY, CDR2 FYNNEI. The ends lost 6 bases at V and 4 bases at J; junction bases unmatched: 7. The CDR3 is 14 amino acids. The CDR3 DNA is TGTGCCAGCAGCACTCTAGCGGGAAAGTACGAGCAGTACTTC. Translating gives CASSTLAGKYEQYF.

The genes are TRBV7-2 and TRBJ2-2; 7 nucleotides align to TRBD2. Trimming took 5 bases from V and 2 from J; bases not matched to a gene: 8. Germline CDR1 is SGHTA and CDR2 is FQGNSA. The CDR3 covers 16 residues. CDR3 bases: TGTGCCAGCAGCCCCCGGGACTACCCTAACACCGGGGAGCTGTTTTTT. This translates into CASSPRDYPNTGELFF.